This T cell receptor (beta chain) was sequenced during a study of T cell responses to AZD1222 COVID-19 vaccine. V was pared by 4 bases and J by 11 bases, with 7 bases of the junction left unmatched. The germline CDR1 and CDR2 sequences are SGHNT and YYREEE (reference sequence). This CDR3 is 13 amino acids long. This clone was seen only once. This table comes from immunoSEQ multiplex PCR, and its TCRdb copy is limited to in-frame clones, with some not included. The table records approximately 100,000 clones, roughly 90% of them present only once. This TCR came from an adult in good health. This chain uses TRBV5-4 with TRBJ1-1; 11 nucleotides agree with TRBD1. The sequenced sample was peripheral blood, obtained on day 0 of AZD1222 vaccination. The CDR3 bases are TGTGCCAGCAGCCCGTGGACAGGGGGCGCTGCTTTCTTT. Its protein is CASSPWTGGAAFF.